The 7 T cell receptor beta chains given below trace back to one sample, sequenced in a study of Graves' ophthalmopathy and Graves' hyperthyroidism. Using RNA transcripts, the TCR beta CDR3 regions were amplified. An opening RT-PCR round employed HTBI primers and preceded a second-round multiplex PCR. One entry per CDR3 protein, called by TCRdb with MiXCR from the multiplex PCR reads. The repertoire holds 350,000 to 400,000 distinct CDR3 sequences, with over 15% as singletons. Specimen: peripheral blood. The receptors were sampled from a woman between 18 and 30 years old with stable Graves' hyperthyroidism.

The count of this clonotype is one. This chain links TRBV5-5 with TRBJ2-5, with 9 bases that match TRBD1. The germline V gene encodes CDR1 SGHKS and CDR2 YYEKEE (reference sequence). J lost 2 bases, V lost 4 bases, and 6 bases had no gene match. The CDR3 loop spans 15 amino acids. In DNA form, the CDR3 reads TGTGCCAGCAGCGACGGGACAGGGCCTCAAGAGACCCAGTACTTC. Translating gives CASSDGTGPQETQYF.

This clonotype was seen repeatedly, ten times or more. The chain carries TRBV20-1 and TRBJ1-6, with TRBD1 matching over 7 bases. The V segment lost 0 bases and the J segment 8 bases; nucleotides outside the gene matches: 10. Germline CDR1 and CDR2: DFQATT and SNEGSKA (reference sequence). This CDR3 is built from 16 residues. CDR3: CSARDPRGGNYSPLHF. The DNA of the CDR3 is TGCAGTGCTAGAGATCCCAGGGGGGGGAACTATTCACCCCTCCACTTT.

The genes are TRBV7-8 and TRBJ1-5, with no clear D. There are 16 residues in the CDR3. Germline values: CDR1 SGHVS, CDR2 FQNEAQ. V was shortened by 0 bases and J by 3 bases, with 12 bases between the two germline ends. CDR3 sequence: CASSLAWRVSNQPQHF. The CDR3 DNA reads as TGTGCCAGCAGCTTAGCGTGGCGGGTCTCCAATCAGCCCCAGCATTTT.

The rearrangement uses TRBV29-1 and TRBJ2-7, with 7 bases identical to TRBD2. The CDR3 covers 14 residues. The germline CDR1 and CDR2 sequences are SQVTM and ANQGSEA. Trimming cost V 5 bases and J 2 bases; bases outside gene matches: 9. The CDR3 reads CSVSSRTSPYEQYF. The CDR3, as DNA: TGCAGCGTTTCGTCCAGGACTAGTCCCTACGAGCAGTACTTC.

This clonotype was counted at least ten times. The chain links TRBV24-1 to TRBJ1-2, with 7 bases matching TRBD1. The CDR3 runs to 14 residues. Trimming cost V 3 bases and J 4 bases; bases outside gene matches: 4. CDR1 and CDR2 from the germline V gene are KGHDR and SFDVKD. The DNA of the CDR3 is TGTGCCACCAGTGATCCCAGGGACAGCTATGGCTACACCTTC. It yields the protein CATSDPRDSYGYTF.

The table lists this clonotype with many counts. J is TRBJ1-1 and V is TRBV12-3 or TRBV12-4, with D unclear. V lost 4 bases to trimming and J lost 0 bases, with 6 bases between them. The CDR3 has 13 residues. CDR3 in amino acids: CASSSSLNTEAFF. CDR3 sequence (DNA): TGTGCCAGCAGTTCAAGCCTGAACACTGAAGCTTTCTTT.

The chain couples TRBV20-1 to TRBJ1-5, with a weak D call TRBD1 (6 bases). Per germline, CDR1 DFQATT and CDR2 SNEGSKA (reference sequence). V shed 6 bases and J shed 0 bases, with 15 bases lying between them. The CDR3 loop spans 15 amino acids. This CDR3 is CSACQGTLSNQPQHF. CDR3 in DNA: TGCAGTGCGTGTCAAGGGACACTTAGCAATCAGCCCCAGCATTTT.